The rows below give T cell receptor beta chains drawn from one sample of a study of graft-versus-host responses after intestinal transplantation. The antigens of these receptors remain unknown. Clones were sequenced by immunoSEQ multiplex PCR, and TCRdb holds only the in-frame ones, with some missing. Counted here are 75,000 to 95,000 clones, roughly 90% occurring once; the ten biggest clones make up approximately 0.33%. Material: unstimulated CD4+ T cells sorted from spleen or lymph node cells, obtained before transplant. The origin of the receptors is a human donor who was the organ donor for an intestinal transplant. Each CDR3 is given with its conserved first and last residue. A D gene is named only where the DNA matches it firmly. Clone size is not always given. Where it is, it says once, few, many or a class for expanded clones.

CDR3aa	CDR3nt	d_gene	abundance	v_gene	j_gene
CASSPRLAGTDTQYF	TGTGCCAGCTCACCACGACTAGCGGGGACGGATACGCAGTATTTT	TRBD2	.	TRBV18	TRBJ2-3
CTSSLTGELPLGNTIYF	TGCACCAGCAGCCTTACAGGTGAGCTCCCCCTCGGAAACACCATATATTTT	.	.	TRBV1	TRBJ1-3
CASSNWTGSSSYEQYF	TGTGCCAGTAGTAACTGGACGGGATCGAGCTCCTACGAGCAGTACTTC	.	.	TRBV19	TRBJ2-7
CASSVGRQGMETQYF	TGTGCCAGCAGCGTAGGGAGACAGGGTATGGAGACCCAGTACTTC	TRBD1	.	TRBV9	TRBJ2-5
CAASGQINSPLHF	TGTGCCGCCTCGGGACAGATTAATTCACCCCTCCACTTT	TRBD1	.	TRBV10-3	TRBJ1-6
CASGTGPRGNQPQHF	TGTGCCAGCGGGACAGGGCCGAGGGGAAATCAGCCCCAGCATTTT	TRBD1	.	TRBV6-5	TRBJ1-5
CASNNPGGGTQHF	TGTGCCAGCAATAACCCCGGAGGAGGGACCCAGCATTTT	.	.	TRBV28	TRBJ1-5
CASSLEGIVKFF	TGCGCCAGCAGCTTGGAGGGGATCGTTAAGTTCTTC	.	few	TRBV5-1	TRBJ2-1
CATSIVAGGDEQFF	TGTGCCACCAGCATAGTCGCGGGAGGCGATGAGCAGTTCTTC	TRBD2	.	TRBV15	TRBJ2-1
CASSIFGQITGELFF	TGTGCCAGTAGTATATTCGGACAGATCACCGGGGAGCTGTTTTTT	.	.	TRBV19	TRBJ2-2
CASSNNRGPPLHF	TGTGCCAGCAGTAACAACAGGGGTCCACCCCTCCACTTT	TRBD1	.	TRBV6-1	TRBJ1-6
CASSLGVYTDTQYF	TGTGCCAGCAGCTTAGGTGTCTACACAGATACGCAGTATTTT	.	.	TRBV7-3	TRBJ2-3
CASFTGGNSPLHF	TGTGCCAGCTTTACAGGCGGCAATTCACCCCTCCACTTT	.	.	TRBV28	TRBJ1-6
CAWSTHMVYNEQFF	TGTGCCTGGAGCACCCACATGGTCTACAATGAGCAGTTCTTC	.	.	TRBV30	TRBJ2-1
CASSLVTGAHQPQHF	TGTGCCAGCAGTTTAGTCACAGGGGCCCATCAGCCCCAGCATTTT	TRBD1	.	TRBV28	TRBJ1-5
CASSIDRTSYGQYF	TGTGCCAGTAGTATAGATCGAACTTCCTATGGGCAGTACTTC	.	.	TRBV19	TRBJ2-7
CASSRDFSYEQYF	TGTGCCAGTAGTCGGGACTTTTCCTACGAGCAGTACTTC	.	.	TRBV19	TRBJ2-7
CASSQPLRDRDADTQYF	TGCGCCAGCAGTCAACCCCTCCGGGACAGGGATGCAGATACGCAGTATTTT	TRBD1	.	TRBV23-1	TRBJ2-3
CASSLKPSGVNEKLFF	TGCGCCAGCAGCTTGAAACCGTCGGGGGTTAATGAAAAACTGTTTTTT	.	.	TRBV5-1	TRBJ1-4
CASSSNPTGPYEQYF	TGTGCCAGCAGCAGCAATCCGACAGGTCCCTACGAGCAGTACTTC	.	.	TRBV6-1	TRBJ2-7
CASGLTRTGGRGTDTQYF	TGTGCTAGTGGTTTGACAAGAACCGGGGGGCGAGGCACAGATACGCAGTATTTT	.	.	TRBV12-5	TRBJ2-3
CASRLQGATNEKLFF	TGTGCCAGCAGGCTCCAGGGGGCAACTAATGAAAAACTGTTTTTT	TRBD1	.	TRBV6-1	TRBJ1-4
CASSFGTAVSPLHF	TGTGCCAGCAGCTTCGGGACAGCCGTTTCACCCCTCCACTTT	TRBD1	.	TRBV5-6	TRBJ1-6
CASSQKTPTERLVGGELFF	TGCGCCAGCAGCCAGAAAACACCAACCGAACGCCTTGTTGGCGGGGAGCTGTTTTTT	.	.	TRBV5-1	TRBJ2-2
CASRVGGYTGELFF	TGTGCCAGTAGAGTAGGCGGTTACACCGGGGAGCTGTTTTTT	.	.	TRBV19	TRBJ2-2
CASSLVGGNNEKLFF	TGCGCCAGCAGCTTGGTAGGGGGCAATAATGAAAAACTGTTTTTT	TRBD1	.	TRBV5-1	TRBJ1-4
CASSLQGAGLNTEAFF	TGTGCCAGCAGCTTACAAGGGGCAGGGCTGAACACTGAAGCTTTCTTT	.	.	TRBV11-3	TRBJ1-1
CASSSYTDTQYF	TGTGCCAGCAGCTCGTATACAGATACGCAGTATTTT	.	.	TRBV5-8	TRBJ2-3
CSVEAGGTEAFF	TGCAGCGTTGAAGCAGGGGGCACTGAAGCTTTCTTT	TRBD1	.	TRBV29-1	TRBJ1-1
CASSGTSGGQFF	TGTGCCAGCAGTGGGACTAGCGGGGGGCAGTTCTTC	TRBD2	.	TRBV6-1	TRBJ2-1
CASRGLLQATQYF	TGTGCCAGCAGGGGACTACTACAGGCTACGCAGTATTTT	TRBD2	.	TRBV5-4	TRBJ2-3
CAWSVQGGNTIYF	TGTGCCTGGAGTGTGCAGGGTGGAAACACCATATATTTT	.	.	TRBV30	TRBJ1-3
CASSKQDSFNEQFF	TGTGCCAGCAGCAAACAGGACAGTTTCAATGAGCAGTTCTTC	.	few	TRBV9	TRBJ2-1
CASSQIVYSGRENEQFF	TGTGCCAGCAGCCAAATCGTGTATAGCGGGAGGGAGAATGAGCAGTTCTTC	TRBD2	.	TRBV4-2	TRBJ2-1
CASRAVVTNEKLFF	TGTGCCAGCAGAGCGGTGGTAACTAATGAAAAACTGTTTTTT	.	.	TRBV6-5	TRBJ1-4
CASSYTDRGVAFF	TGTGCCAGCAGTTACACAGACAGGGGTGTAGCTTTCTTT	TRBD1	.	TRBV6-5	TRBJ1-1
CAWGNYERGNEKLFF	TGTGCCTGGGGCAATTACGAGCGGGGTAATGAAAAACTGTTTTTT	.	.	TRBV30	TRBJ1-4
CASSRILPGQYLSNQPQHF	TGTGCCAGCAGCCGAATCCTTCCGGGACAGTATCTTAGCAATCAGCCCCAGCATTTT	.	.	TRBV21-1	TRBJ1-5
CASSSSGGSIYEQYF	TGTGCCAGCAGCAGTAGCGGGGGGAGTATCTACGAGCAGTACTTC	TRBD2	.	TRBV6-1	TRBJ2-7
CSVVVTGVTGELFF	TGCAGCGTTGTTGTGACAGGGGTCACCGGGGAGCTGTTTTTT	TRBD1	.	TRBV29-1	TRBJ2-2
CAWSVLGKYGYTF	TGTGCCTGGAGTGTACTAGGGAAGTATGGCTACACCTTC	.	.	TRBV30	TRBJ1-2
CASRWLAGGIAGELFF	TGTGCCAGCAGGTGGCTAGCGGGGGGAATCGCCGGGGAGCTGTTTTTT	TRBD2	.	TRBV5-4	TRBJ2-2
CSVGQGNQPQHF	TGCAGCGTGGGACAGGGCAATCAGCCCCAGCATTTT	TRBD1	many	TRBV29-1	TRBJ1-5
CASSPRGGPGELFF	TGTGCCAGCAGCCCCCGAGGGGGACCCGGGGAGCTGTTTTTT	.	.	TRBV7-9	TRBJ2-2
CSASLRGVQYF	TGCAGTGCTAGTCTTCGGGGAGTTCAGTACTTC	.	.	TRBV20-1	TRBJ2-4
CASSLEGTGSYGYTF	TGTGCCAGCAGCTTGGAAGGGACAGGGAGCTATGGCTACACCTTC	TRBD1	.	TRBV5-4	TRBJ1-2
CASSLGTGYF	TGTGCCAGCAGCTTAGGGACTGGGTACTTC	.	once	TRBV7-4	TRBJ2-7
CASSLLVLGIYF	TGTGCCAGCAGTTTATTAGTCCTAGGTATCTATTTT	.	.	TRBV28	TRBJ2-3
CASIRRFLEQPQHF	TGTGCCAGCATCCGTCGATTTCTTGAGCAGCCCCAGCATTTT	.	few	TRBV14	TRBJ1-5
CASSLNRVTDTQYF	TGTGCCAGCAGTTTAAATCGGGTGACAGATACGCAGTATTTT	.	.	TRBV27	TRBJ2-3